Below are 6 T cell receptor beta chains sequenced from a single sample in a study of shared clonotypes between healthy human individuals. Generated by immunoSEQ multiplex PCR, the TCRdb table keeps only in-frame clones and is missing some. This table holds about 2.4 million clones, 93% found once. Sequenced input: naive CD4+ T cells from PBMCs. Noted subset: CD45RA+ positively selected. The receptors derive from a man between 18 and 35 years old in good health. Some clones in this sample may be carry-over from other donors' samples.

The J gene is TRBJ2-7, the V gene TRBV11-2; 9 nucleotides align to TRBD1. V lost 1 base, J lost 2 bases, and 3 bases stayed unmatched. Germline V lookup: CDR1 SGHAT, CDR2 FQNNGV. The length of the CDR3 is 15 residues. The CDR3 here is CASSLGGDRAYEQYF. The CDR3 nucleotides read TGTGCCAGCAGCTTAGGTGGGGACAGGGCCTACGAGCAGTACTTC.

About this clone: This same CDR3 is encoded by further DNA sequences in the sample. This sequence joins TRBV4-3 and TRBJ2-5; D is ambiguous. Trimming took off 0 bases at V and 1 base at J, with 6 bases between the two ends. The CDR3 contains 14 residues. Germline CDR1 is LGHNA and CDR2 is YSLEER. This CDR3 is CASSQEAAQETQYF. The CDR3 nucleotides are TGCGCCAGCAGCCAAGAGGCAGCCCAAGAGACCCAGTACTTC.

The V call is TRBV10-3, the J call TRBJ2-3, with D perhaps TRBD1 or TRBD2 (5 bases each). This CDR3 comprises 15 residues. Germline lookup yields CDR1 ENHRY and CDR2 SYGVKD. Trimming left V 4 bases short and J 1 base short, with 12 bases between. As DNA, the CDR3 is TGTGCCATCAGTGGGGGACCTGCTGGCACAGATACGCAGTATTTT. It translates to CAISGGPAGTDTQYF.

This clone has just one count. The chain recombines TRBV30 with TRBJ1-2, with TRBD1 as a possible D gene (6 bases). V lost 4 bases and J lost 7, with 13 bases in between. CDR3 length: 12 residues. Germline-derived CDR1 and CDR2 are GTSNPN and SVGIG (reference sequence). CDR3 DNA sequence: TGTGCCTGGAACGGGGGGGCTGGTGGCTACACCTTC. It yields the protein CAWNGGAGGYTF.

This CDR3 is CASSIVPPGETQYF. CDR3 sequence (DNA): TGTGCCAGTAGTATCGTACCTCCTGGCGAGACCCAGTACTTC. The chain is built from TRBV19 and TRBJ2-5; D is unclear. The V and J ends lost 3 bases and 5 bases respectively, with 13 bases between them. This CDR3 has 14 amino acids. CDR1 is LNHDA, CDR2 SQIVND, per germline (reference sequence).

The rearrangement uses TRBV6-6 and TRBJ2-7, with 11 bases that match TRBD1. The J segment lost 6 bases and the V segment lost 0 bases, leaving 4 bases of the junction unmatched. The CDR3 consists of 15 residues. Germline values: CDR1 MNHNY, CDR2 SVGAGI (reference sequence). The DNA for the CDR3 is TGTGCCAGCAGTTACTCTCGGGACAGGGGGGCCGAGCAGTACTTC. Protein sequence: CASSYSRDRGAEQYF.